This passage covers 22 T cell receptor delta chains from one sample sequenced in a study of γδ T cells in repeated Plasmodium falciparum infection. Vgamma9/Vdelta2+ and Vdelta2-negative gammadelta T cells were flow-sorted from PBMC for bulk sequencing. TCRdb re-processed the multiplex PCR reads using CATT. The sample carries about 57,000 delta-chain clones, 1.7% recorded once. Material for sequencing was gamma-delta T cells from blood. Receptor source: a pool of human donors (malaria-infected and uninfected, not separated).

This clone is labeled medium-sized (0.01 to 0.1%). The chain carries TRDV2 and TRDJ1, with 9 bases lining up with TRDD3. CDR3 size: 19 residues. V was clipped by 0 bases and J by 2 bases; unmatched bases: 15. The germline gives CDR1 GEAIGNYY, CDR2 EKD. The CDR3: CACDTVVRGILRRTDKLIF. In DNA form, the CDR3 reads TGTGCCTGTGACACCGTCGTTCGGGGGATACTTAGAAGGACCGATAAACTCATCTTT.

This clone was counted at least ten times. TCRdb attributes to this sequence the protein of a much larger clone, which differs from the DNA translation at residue 11; a read error is likely, and the protein displayed is translated from the DNA. The genes are TRDV2 and TRDJ3, with D perhaps matching TRDD3 (5 bases). This CDR3 is built from 20 residues. V lost 0 bases to trimming and J lost 0 bases, with 17 bases between them. Germline values: CDR1 GEAIGNYY, CDR2 EKD. Written as DNA, the CDR3 is TGTGCCTGTGACACCGGGGGCCTGGTCGATAGCTCCTGGGACACCCGACAGATGTTTTTC. This encodes CACDTGGLVDSSWDTRQMFF.

This clone was seen repeatedly, ten times or more. The rearrangement links TRDV1 to TRDJ1; TRDD3 matches 13 bases. TCRdb offers no J gene call, so here the DNA was matched to germline to obtain one. The CDR3 contains 20 residues. Germline CDR1 reads TSWWSYY; CDR2 reads QGS. V lost 3 bases to trimming and J lost 8 bases; unmatched junction nucleotides: 21. The DNA for the CDR3 is TGTGCTCTTGGGGATTTCTTGTCCTACTGGGGGATACGACCACTGGCAAAACTCATCTTT. This sequence encodes CALGDFLSYWGIRPLAKLIF.

In its sample, this clone was seen many times. The chain is built from TRDV1 and TRDJ1; possibly TRDD2 or TRDD3 for D (7 bases each). This CDR3 spans 17 amino acids. Trimming left V 4 bases short and J 5 bases short, with 23 bases between. The germline CDR1 and CDR2 sequences are TSWWSYY and QGS. CDR3 bases: TGTGCTCTTGGGGTACTTCCTATCCTTGCTGGGGGGGATAAACTCATCTTT. It codes for CALGVLPILAGGDKLIF.

Note on this clone: TCRdb's listed protein matches a much larger clone and diverges from this DNA's translation at residue 4, likely through a read error; the protein shown comes from the DNA. This sequence joins TRDV1 and TRDJ1, with D perhaps matching TRDD3 (6 bases). The length of the CDR3 is 21 residues. In germline, CDR1 is TSWWSYY, CDR2 QGS. Trimming shortened V by 8 bases and J by 2 bases, and 36 bases separated the two germline ends. CDR3 nucleotides: TGTGCTCTTAGGCCACCCTGGGGACGATGGGGGGGCGCGGGGGAAACCGATAAACTCATCTTT. It translates to CALRPPWGRWGGAGETDKLIF.

This clone was seen a handful of times. The protein held in TCRdb is that of a much larger clone and does not match this DNA's translation at residue 4, likely because of a read error; the protein shown is translated from the DNA. CDR3 loop: CALALFLLGDKKTDKLIF. The CDR3 DNA sequence: TGTGCTCTTGCGCTATTCCTACTGGGGGATAAGAAGACCGATAAACTCATCTTT. The chain uses TRDV1 and TRDJ1, with TRDD3 identical over 11 bases. V dropped 7 bases and J dropped 2; count of bases not matched to a gene: 15. This CDR3 comprises 18 residues. The germline CDR1 and CDR2 sequences are TSWWSYY and QGS.

Notes on this clone: The protein in TCRdb stems from a much larger clone and differs at residue 18 from this DNA's translation, likely a read error; here the protein is translated from the DNA. V gene assignment gives TRDV1, but the J gene was left uncalled; TRDD3, the D gene given by the table, was not confirmed from the DNA. The CDR3 runs to 19 residues. CDR1 is TSWWSYY and CDR2 is QGS in the germline V gene. CDR3 nucleotides: TGTGCTCTTGGGGAATCTACGCAGTACTGGGGAATGTACACCGATAAACTCACCTTT. Translated, it gives CALGESTQYWGMYTDKLTF.

Only a few counts were recorded for this clone. With only one base between it and a far larger clone, this is likely a read error. The identical CDR3 is also encoded by other nucleotide sequences in the sample. The V gene is TRDV3, the J gene TRDJ1; 10 bases map to TRDD3. The J gene was missing in TCRdb and was found by matching the end of the DNA to germline. With 1 base clipped from V and 7 bases from J, the junction kept 30 bases outside the gene matches. Germline CDR1 reads TVYSNPD; CDR2 reads GDNSRS (reference sequence). CDR3 length: 21 residues. In nucleotides, the CDR3 is TGTGCCTTTATGGCCCTACGATATACTGGGGGATCACCCTCACGGACCTCTAAACTCATCTTT. It translates to CAFMALRYTGGSPSRTSKLIF. Full variable domain (remainder filled in from reference TRDV3 and TRDJ1): CDKVTQSSPDQTVASGSEVVLLCTYDTVYSNPDLFWYRIRPDYSFQFVFYGDNSRSEGADFTQGRFSVKHILTQKAFHLVISPVRTEDSATYYCAFMALRYTGGSPSRTSKLIFGKGTRVTVEP.

This clone occurred many times. TCRdb has a much larger clone's protein, which differs at residue 22 from the translation of this DNA, likely because of a read error; what is shown is the protein translated from the DNA. The rearrangement links TRDV1 to TRDJ1; 10 bases align to TRDD3. The length of the CDR3 is 24 residues. Germline lookup yields CDR1 TSWWSYY and CDR2 QGS. The CDR3 DNA is TGTGCTCTTGGGATTCTTCTAGGGGCCTTTCCTAGGACTGGGGGATTTGGAAGCACCGATAAACCCATCTTT. Translation: CALGILLGAFPRTGGFGSTDKPIF.

There are many counts of this clone. The protein that TCRdb holds for this DNA derives from a much larger clone and differs from the translated DNA at residue 11, which likely indicates a read error; the protein shown here is translated from the DNA. The V gene is TRDV1, the J gene TRDJ1; 7 bases fit TRDD3. The J gene, absent from TCRdb, was called here by matching the DNA to germline. J gave up 8 bases and V 4 bases, and 16 bases lay outside the gene matches. There are 16 residues in the CDR3. Germline V gives CDR1 TSWWSYY, CDR2 QGS. For the CDR3, the DNA is TGTGCTCTTGGGGGCCTCCCGAGGGGGGGGATGCGCAAACTCATCTTT. Encoded protein: CALGGLPRGGMRKLIF.

This clone was counted ten times or more. A read error is likely here: a far larger clone is one base away. Other DNA sequences in the sample encode the same CDR3. CDR3 nucleotides: TGTGCCCTTGGGGTACCTTCCGTACTGGGGTACACCGATAAACTCATCTTT. Amino acids: CALGVPSVLGYTDKLIF. The chain is built from TRDV1 and TRDJ1, with D maybe TRDD3 (7 bases). The CDR3 is made up of 17 amino acids. Germline CDR1 is TSWWSYY and CDR2 is QGS.

In its sample, this clone was seen a few times. TCRdb attributes to this sequence the protein of a much larger clone, which differs from the DNA translation at residue 16; a read error is likely, and the protein displayed is translated from the DNA. The chain uses TRDV1 and TRDJ1; possibly TRDD2 for D (6 bases). Here the J gene came from matching the DNA to germline, since TCRdb omits it. Trimming shortened V by 1 base and J by 3 bases, and 30 bases separated the two germline ends. The germline V gene encodes CDR1 TSWWSYY and CDR2 QGS. The CDR3 is 21 residues long. CDR3: CALGERVILRPSGFYADKLIF. The CDR3 coding sequence is TGTGCTCTTGGGGAACGGGTTATCCTACGCCCCTCAGGGTTTTACGCCGATAAACTCATCTTT.

This clone occurred a few times. It is likely a read error: a sequence one base away is far more abundant. Other DNA sequences from this sample encode an identical CDR3 as well. The J gene went uncalled, whereas the V gene is TRDV1; the table's TRDD3 call for D was not verified on the DNA. This CDR3 comprises 22 residues. Germline V gene lookup returns CDR1 TSWWSYY and CDR2 QGS. CDR3 nucleotide sequence: TGTGCTCTTGGGGAACTGGGATCAAGTCGTACTGGGGGATACGTCGACACCGATAAACTTATCTTT. Translation gives CALGELGSSRTGGYVDTDKLIF.

A remark on this clone: A far bigger clonotype differs at one base, so this is likely a read error. This specimen includes other DNA sequences encoding the same CDR3. The chain carries TRDV1 and TRDJ1; no firm D call. The length of the CDR3 is 14 residues. Per the germline V gene, CDR1 is TSWWSYY and CDR2 is QGS. The CDR3 protein is CALVISVFTDKLIF. CDR3 in DNA: TGTGCTCTTGTGATTTCCGTCTTCACCGATAAACTCATCTTC.

As to this clone: A read error is the likely source, as a far larger clone sits one nucleotide away. CDR3 DNA: TGTGCTCTTGGGGAGCTTTGGCCTTCCTCCAGAACTGGGGACTCCCCCTACACCGATAAACTCATCTTT. Its protein is CALGELWPSSRTGDSPYTDKLIF. V is TRDV1 and J is TRDJ1; D may be TRDD2 or TRDD3 (7 bases each). The J gene, absent from TCRdb, was called here by matching the DNA to germline. The CDR3 sequence is 23 residues long. Germline CDR1 and CDR2: TSWWSYY and QGS. V gave up 3 bases and J gave up 0 bases, with 35 bases separating them.

Ten or more counts support this clone. TCRdb's protein for this DNA is that of a much larger clone and differs from the translation at residue 14, likely a read error; the protein shown is the DNA translation. J is TRDJ1 and V is TRDV1, with 8 bases lining up with TRDD3. Germline V CDR1 and CDR2: TSWWSYY, QGS. CDR3 length equals 16 residues. CDR3 sequence: CALGELAGLLGAKPIF. CDR3 DNA sequence: TGTGCTCTTGGGGAACTGGCCGGTCTACTGGGGGCTAAACCCATCTTT.

Regarding this clone: TCRdb assigns this DNA the protein of a much larger clone, which departs from its translation at residue 18; this likely reflects a read error, and the protein shown comes from translating the DNA. CDR3 DNA: TGTGCTCTTGGGGAACTCCTATCCACCACTCCGTACTGGGGGACAAAAATGGCAGCACAACTCTTCTTT. Translation: CALGELLSTTPYWGTKMAAQLFF. The genes are TRDV1 and TRDJ2, with 9 nucleotides matching TRDD3. The J gene is absent in TCRdb and was assigned here via DNA matching to germline. CDR3 length equals 23 residues. Germline values: CDR1 TSWWSYY, CDR2 QGS. With V trimmed by 0 bases and J by 6 bases, 26 bases remained unmatched.

The table lists this clone with a few counts. The translation of this DNA and the TCRdb protein of a much larger clone differ at residue 5, probably owing to a read error; the protein shown here is translated from the DNA. V and J are TRDV1 and TRDJ1, with TRDD3 matching 7 bases. There are 16 residues in the CDR3. CDR1 is TSWWSYY and CDR2 is QGS in the germline V gene. J lost 0 bases, V lost 5 bases, and 9 bases had no gene match. Written as DNA, the CDR3 is TGTGCTCTTGGGAACCCATACTGGGGCTACACCGATAAACTCATCTTT. Translation gives CALGNPYWGYTDKLIF.

Of note for this clone: The translation of this DNA and the TCRdb protein of a much larger clone differ at residue 16, probably owing to a read error; the protein shown here is translated from the DNA. The chain employs TRDV1 and TRDJ1; the D gene is possibly TRDD3 (6 bases). CDR1 TSWWSYY and CDR2 QGS come from the germline V gene. This CDR3 region has 17 residues. The CDR3 sequence is CALGAEGGTPGTDKLTF. Here the CDR3 DNA reads TGTGCTCTTGGGGCCGAAGGGGGGACCCCGGGTACCGATAAACTCACCTTT.

There are a few counts of this clone. This DNA's translation differs at residue 17 from TCRdb's protein, which comes from a much larger clone; a read error is likely, and the protein shown is translated from the DNA. The J gene is TRDJ1, the V gene TRDV1; 9 positions match TRDD3. The J gene comes from matching the DNA to germline here; TCRdb lacks it. V dropped 3 bases and J dropped 1; count of bases not matched to a gene: 30. Germline CDR1 is TSWWSYY and CDR2 is QGS. The CDR3 is 24 amino acids. CDR3: CALGELPRSWGRATGGHPTDKLIF. The CDR3 bases are TGTGCTCTTGGGGAGCTTCCTAGGTCTTGGGGCCGAGCTACTGGGGGACACCCCACCGATAAACTCATCTTT.

The table lists this clone with many counts. TCRdb records a much larger clone's protein for this DNA, with a difference at residue 12 that likely arises from a read error; the protein given is the translation of the DNA. This chain joins TRDV2 and TRDJ1, with TRDD3 matching 10 bases. No J segment appears in TCRdb, so it was assigned here by matching the sequence to germline. Per germline, CDR1 GEAIGNYY and CDR2 EKD. V trimming: 0 bases; J trimming: 9 bases; junction bases outside the gene matches: 24. CDR3 length equals 20 residues. CDR3 sequence reads: CACDTPKTIPDRGIRLELIF. CDR3 coding DNA: TGTGCCTGTGACACCCCTAAGACCATCCCTGACCGGGGGATACGGTTGGAACTCATCTTT.

This clone was counted only a few times. This DNA translates differently at residue 5 from the TCRdb protein, which is that of a much larger clone; a read error is likely, and the protein shown is the DNA's own translation. V and J are TRDV1 and TRDJ1; possibly TRDD3 for D (6 bases). Germline matching of the DNA provided the J gene here, since TCRdb leaves it blank. In germline, CDR1 is TSWWSYY, CDR2 QGS. V was cut by 4 bases and J by 2 bases, with 26 bases left in between. This CDR3 region has 19 residues. CDR3 residues: CALGGRRGTGPGWTDKLIF. As DNA, the CDR3 is TGTGCTCTTGGGGGAAGGCGAGGTACTGGGCCCGGGTGGACCGATAAACTCATCTTT.